These T cell receptor beta chains were read from a single sample in a study of blood T cell repertoires in COVID-19. Clones were read by immunoSEQ multiplex PCR, and TCRdb kept only the in-frame ones, dropping some. The table lists 200,000 to 300,000 clones, approximately 85% of them singletons. Specimen: PBMCs or T cells enriched from blood (not recorded which). The receptors come from a woman in her fifties or sixties with acute COVID-19. Each CDR3 is given with its conserved first and last residue. D genes are given only for firm matches. Expanded clones are given a class, and other clones once, few, many or no size at all.

d_call j_call v_call clone_size cdr3_nt cdr3_aa
. TRBJ2-6 TRBV6-4 once TGTGCCAGCAGTGACTCGAGTGCCTCTGGGGCCAACGTCCTGACTTTC CASSDSSASGANVLTF
TRBD1 TRBJ2-1 TRBV4-3 . TGCGCCAGCAGCTTAGGGCAGGGGGTTACGTATGAGCAGTTCTTC CASSLGQGVTYEQFF
TRBD1 TRBJ2-2 TRBV11-3 . TGTGCCAGCAGCGCCCCGGGACAGGGGGCTGGCGGGGAGCTGTTTTTT CASSAPGQGAGGELFF
. TRBJ2-5 TRBV3-1/TRBV3-2 once TGTGCCAGCAGCCAAGTCCGGTGGGAGACCCAGTACTTC CASSQVRWETQYF
. TRBJ2-4 TRBV5-4 . TGTGCCAGCAGCTCGGCAGCGATCGAAAACATTCAGTACTTC CASSSAAIENIQYF
TRBD2 TRBJ2-2 TRBV7-8 . TGTGCCTCGGGGGGACCCCCGAACACCGGGGAGCTGTTTTTT CASGGPPNTGELFF
TRBD1 TRBJ1-6 TRBV5-1 once TGCGCCAGCAGCTTCCTGGACAGGGGCTATAATTCACCCCTCCACTTT CASSFLDRGYNSPLHF
. TRBJ2-7 TRBV25-1 . TGTGCCAGCAGTAAAGGGGCCCCAAGTGGGTCCTACGAGCAGTACTTC CASSKGAPSGSYEQYF
. TRBJ1-5 TRBV19 . TGTGCCAGTAGTAACACCCCTAGCAATCAGCCCCAGCATTTT CASSNTPSNQPQHF
. TRBJ2-3 TRBV6-5 . TGTGCCACCCTGGCCAACACAGATACGCAGTATTTT CATLANTDTQYF
. TRBJ1-2 TRBV19 . TGTGCCAGTAGTATAGCCCTGGCGAAGCGGGGTGGCTACACCTTC CASSIALAKRGGYTF
. TRBJ2-3 TRBV6-1 . TGTGCCAGCAGTGAAGTCTACACAGATACGCAGTATTTT CASSEVYTDTQYF
TRBD2 TRBJ2-7 TRBV7-2 few TGTGCCAGCAGCTTATTGACTAGCGGATCCGAGCAGTACTTC CASSLLTSGSEQYF
. TRBJ1-4 TRBV9 few TGTGCCAGCAGCCCAGCGCCTTTCAGGGCCTTTAATGAAAAACTGTTTTTT CASSPAPFRAFNEKLFF
. TRBJ1-1 TRBV19 . TGTGCCAGTAGTCCCCTAGTCGGAGGGAGAGGCACTGAAGCTTTCTTT CASSPLVGGRGTEAFF
TRBD1 TRBJ2-7 TRBV6-2/TRBV6-3 . TGTGCCAGCAGCACCCGACAGGGGAGCCCCTACGAGCAGTACTTC CASSTRQGSPYEQYF
. TRBJ2-3 TRBV4-1 . TGCGCCAGCAGCCATAGTTCCGGCACAGATACGCAGTATTTT CASSHSSGTDTQYF
. TRBJ1-6 TRBV7-2 once TGTGCCAGCAGCTTAGAGGGGCGTTCACCCCTCCACTTT CASSLEGRSPLHF
. TRBJ1-1 TRBV5-1 . TGCGCCAGCAGCTTCGGAATCCTTGGCGGCGAAGCTTTCTTT CASSFGILGGEAFF
TRBD2 TRBJ2-1 TRBV7-8 . TGTGCCAGCAGCTTAGATAGCGGGGGCTTTTACAATGAGCAGTTCTTC CASSLDSGGFYNEQFF
. TRBJ2-5 TRBV20-1 . TGCAGTGGGACTCTCCAAGAGACCCAGTACTTC CSGTLQETQYF
TRBD1 TRBJ1-5 TRBV19 . TGTGCCAGTAGCGACAGGGATGGGGGCAATCAGCCCCAGCATTTT CASSDRDGGNQPQHF
. TRBJ1-6 TRBV12-3/TRBV12-4 . TGTGCCAGCAGTCTCAGGAATAATTCACCCCTCCACTTT CASSLRNNSPLHF
. TRBJ1-5 TRBV11-2 . TGTGCCAGCAGCCCCTTTCGGGGGGAGCCCCAGCATTTT CASSPFRGEPQHF
. TRBJ1-6 TRBV3-1/TRBV3-2 . TGTGCCAGCAGCCAAGGGGTTGCGGCACCCCTCCACTTT CASSQGVAAPLHF
. TRBJ1-4 TRBV30 . TGTGCCTGTCTAGACAGGGAAAAACTGTTTTTT CACLDREKLFF
. TRBJ2-2 TRBV2 . TGTGCCAGCGGAAACAGGGATAACACCGGGGAGCTGTTTTTT CASGNRDNTGELFF
TRBD1 TRBJ2-7 TRBV7-6 . TGTGCCAGCAGCCTAGTTGGACAGGCCTCCTACGAGCAGTACTTC CASSLVGQASYEQYF
TRBD1 TRBJ1-6 TRBV23-1 . TGCGCCAGCAGTGCGCGACAGGGCTATAATTCACCCCTCCACTTT CASSARQGYNSPLHF
. TRBJ1-4 TRBV4-2 . TGTGCCAGCAGCCAAGTGGACAGTTTTGGAGAAAAACTGTTTTTT CASSQVDSFGEKLFF
. TRBJ1-3 TRBV7-9 . TGTGCCAGCACCTCTAGACGGAACTCTGGAAACACCATATATTTT CASTSRRNSGNTIYF
TRBD1 TRBJ1-2 TRBV7-8 few TGTGCCAGCAGCTCCGGGGACAGGGGGATAGGCTACACCTTC CASSSGDRGIGYTF
TRBD1 TRBJ2-5 TRBV2 . TGTGCCAGCAGTGAAGGGGGGACAGGTTGGGAGACCCAGTACTTC CASSEGGTGWETQYF
. TRBJ1-3 TRBV6-5 . TGTGCCAGCAGTTACTCGGGCCTCTCTGGAAACACCATATATTTT CASSYSGLSGNTIYF
TRBD2 TRBJ2-1 TRBV20-1 once TGCAGCGCTAGTAGGGCTAGCGGGGGGGCAGACAATGAGCAGTTCTTC CSASRASGGADNEQFF
TRBD1 TRBJ1-4 TRBV30 . TGTGCCTGGAGCGCTAAGGGGGCAGGGGAAAAACTGTTTTTT CAWSAKGAGEKLFF
TRBD1 TRBJ1-3 TRBV30 . TGTGCCTGGGCAGTGGGACAGAATATCGGAAACACCATATATTTT CAWAVGQNIGNTIYF
. TRBJ2-7 TRBV19 . TGTGCCAGTAGCAGGGGATACGAGCAGTACTTC CASSRGYEQYF
. TRBJ1-5 TRBV6-2/TRBV6-3 few TGTGCCAGCAGTTACGGTCTGGAGACCCGGGGGCAGCCCCAGCATTTT CASSYGLETRGQPQHF
. TRBJ2-7 TRBV7-3 . TGTGCCAGCAGCTTAGGACAGCACTACGAGCAGTACTTC CASSLGQHYEQYF
. TRBJ1-4 TRBV30 . TGTGCCTGGAGTGTCGGGGTTAGCGAAAAACTGTTTTTT CAWSVGVSEKLFF
. TRBJ2-2 TRBV27 . TGTGCCAGCAGTTTGTCAATGAACACCGGGGAGCTGTTTTTT CASSLSMNTGELFF
. TRBJ1-4 TRBV9 once TGTGCCAGCAGCCCCCGGGATTTGGAAGGTGAAAAACTGTTTTTT CASSPRDLEGEKLFF
. TRBJ2-2 TRBV9 . TGTGCCAGCAGCGAGACGACTAGAAACACCGGGGAGCTGTTTTTT CASSETTRNTGELFF
TRBD1 TRBJ2-1 TRBV27 . TGTGCCAGCAGTACCCGACAGGGGGCGTACAATGAGCAGTTCTTC CASSTRQGAYNEQFF
. TRBJ1-6 TRBV20-1 few TGCAGTGCTAGTAGACAGACAGAGGATTCACCCCTCCACTTT CSASRQTEDSPLHF
. TRBJ1-5 TRBV7-8 . TGTGCCAGCAGCTTAGCCCAGTATAGCAATCAGCCCCAGCATTTT CASSLAQYSNQPQHF
. TRBJ1-2 TRBV7-9 . TGTGCCAGCAGCACTCAGGCGCCCCATGGCTACACCTTC CASSTQAPHGYTF
TRBD2 TRBJ2-1 TRBV7-9 . TGTGCCACCCAGTTCGAGCGGCTAGCGGGGAGTAGAGATGAGCAGTTCTTC CATQFERLAGSRDEQFF
TRBD1 TRBJ1-2 TRBV9 . TGTGCCAGCAGCGTAGCCCAGGGGGCGAATGGCTACACCTTC CASSVAQGANGYTF